Listed below are T cell receptor beta chains from one sample, sequenced in a study of cytotoxic CD8 clonotypes in ibrutinib-treated CLL. Only in-frame clones appear in the TCRdb table, and some are missing; sequencing was by immunoSEQ multiplex PCR. Counted here are about 68,000 clones, approximately 70% occurring once; the ten biggest clones make up approximately 6.2%. The starting material was PBMCs, obtained after 12 months of ibrutinib treatment. These receptors were collected from a human donor with chronic lymphocytic leukemia. The CDR3 runs from the conserved cysteine through the conserved F or W. The D gene is left open where the match is weak. Size is stated for part of the rows, as once, few or many counts, or as a class when the clone is expanded.

clone_size,cdr3_length,v_call,d_call,j_call,cdr3_nt,cdr3_aa
-,13,TRBV6-5,-,TRBJ1-5,TGTGCCAGCAGTCCGATTGAGGGCCAGCCCCAGCATTTT,CASSPIEGQPQHF
-,16,TRBV7-9,-,TRBJ2-6,TGTGCCAGCAGCCGGATATGGACAGCTGGGGCCAACGTCCTGACTTTC,CASSRIWTAGANVLTF
-,16,TRBV7-3,-,TRBJ2-5,TGTGCCAGCAGCAATGGCCCAGGGGCGCTTCAAGAGACCCAGTACTTC,CASSNGPGALQETQYF
-,17,TRBV5-1,-,TRBJ2-3,TGCGCCAGCAGCTTGGCTCTCTCGGGGGCCGTCGAAGATACGCAGTATTTT,CASSLALSGAVEDTQYF
-,16,TRBV5-1,-,TRBJ2-7,TGCGCCAGCAGCTCCGAAGACCGCCGGACAGCTTACGAGCAGTACTTC,CASSSEDRRTAYEQYF
-,14,TRBV19,TRBD1,TRBJ1-1,TGTGCCAGCCAAGACAGGGCCGGGAACACTGAAGCTTTCTTT,CASQDRAGNTEAFF
once,16,TRBV4-3,-,TRBJ2-7,TGCGCCAGCAGCCCGCGAACCCGACCGTCGGCGGGTGAGCAGTACTTC,CASSPRTRPSAGEQYF
few,11,TRBV20-1,-,TRBJ1-2,TGCAGTGGTCGGAACCCGAATGGCTACACCTTC,CSGRNPNGYTF
-,18,TRBV15,-,TRBJ1-3,TGTGCCACCAGCAGAGAATCCTCAACCGGGACTTATGGAAACACCATATATTTT,CATSRESSTGTYGNTIYF
-,14,TRBV2,-,TRBJ2-2,TGTGCCAGCAGTGAACTACGGCAGACCGGGGAGCTGTTTTTT,CASSELRQTGELFF
-,14,TRBV7-2,TRBD1,TRBJ2-4,TGTGCCAGCAGCACCCGACAGGGCGCAAACATTCAGTACTTC,CASSTRQGANIQYF
few,15,TRBV7-8,-,TRBJ1-6,TGTGCCAGCAGCTTATTAGACTCGGATAATTCACCCCTCCACTTT,CASSLLDSDNSPLHF
-,18,TRBV5-5,TRBD2,TRBJ2-5,TGTGCCAGCAGCTTGGCTTCCCGCGCGGGGGAGCTCCAAGAGACCCAGTACTTC,CASSLASRAGELQETQYF
-,17,TRBV5-1,TRBD2,TRBJ2-1,TGCGCCAGCAGCTTGGGTAGCGGGGGTTTCTCCTACAATGAGCAGTTCTTC,CASSLGSGGFSYNEQFF
-,18,TRBV12-5,TRBD1,TRBJ1-5,TGTGCTAGTGGTTTGTGGCAGGGGGGCTGGGGGAATAATCAGCCCCAGCATTTT,CASGLWQGGWGNNQPQHF
few,14,TRBV6-1,-,TRBJ2-7,TGTGCCAGCAGTGAACCGGGGGCTCCCTACGAGCAGTACTTC,CASSEPGAPYEQYF
-,14,TRBV7-2,-,TRBJ2-5,TGTGCCAGCAGCCCTTCGAGCTACCAAGAGACCCAGTACTTC,CASSPSSYQETQYF
once,14,TRBV6-6,-,TRBJ1-6,TGTGCCAGCAGTTACGGGTCTGGGAATTCACCCCTCCACTTT,CASSYGSGNSPLHF
-,15,TRBV7-9,-,TRBJ2-3,TGTGCCAGCAGCTTTGGCGGGGATAGCACAGATACGCAGTATTTT,CASSFGGDSTDTQYF
-,13,TRBV18,-,TRBJ2-5,TGTGCCAGCTCACCACCGACAGAAGAGACCCAGTACTTC,CASSPPTEETQYF
-,13,TRBV30,TRBD2,TRBJ2-1,TGTGCCTGGAGTGTCGGGAGGTACAATGAGCAGTTCTTC,CAWSVGRYNEQFF
-,14,TRBV7-2,TRBD1,TRBJ1-4,TGTGCCAGCAGCAAAGGACAGGGTCGTGAGGAACTGTTTTTT,CASSKGQGREELFF
-,15,TRBV5-6,-,TRBJ1-5,TGTGCCAGCCAGCTATCACCGATTAGCAATCAGCCCCAGCATTTT,CASQLSPISNQPQHF
-,16,TRBV14,-,TRBJ2-1,TGTGCCAGCAGCCGGGCCGGGACATTTTACTACAATGAGCAGTTCTTC,CASSRAGTFYYNEQFF
-,12,TRBV11-1,-,TRBJ2-2,TGTGCCAGCAGCTTTCTAGCCGGGGAGCTGTTTTTT,CASSFLAGELFF
-,11,TRBV15,-,TRBJ2-5,TGTGCCACCAGCAGAGAGGAGACCCAGTACTTC,CATSREETQYF
-,16,TRBV30,-,TRBJ1-1,TGTGCCTGGAGAACTAGGGTGGGGATAATGAACACTGAAGCTTTCTTT,CAWRTRVGIMNTEAFF
-,14,TRBV9,TRBD1,TRBJ2-7,TGTGCCAGCAGCGCCCGACAGGGACCCTACGAGCAGTACTTC,CASSARQGPYEQYF
few,17,TRBV4-2,-,TRBJ2-6,TGTGCCAGCAGCCAAGATGGTTCAACAGTCGGGGCCAACGTCCTGACTTTC,CASSQDGSTVGANVLTF
-,13,TRBV5-1,-,TRBJ1-2,TGCGCCAGCAGCTGGGACAAAAGCTATGGCTACACCTTC,CASSWDKSYGYTF
once,14,TRBV11-2,TRBD1,TRBJ2-7,TGTGCCAGCAGCTTGCGGACAGGGAATCACGAGCAGTACTTC,CASSLRTGNHEQYF
few,15,TRBV7-9,-,TRBJ2-1,TGTGCCAGCAGCCCTCCTAGCTCCTGGGTCGATGAGCAGTTCTTC,CASSPPSSWVDEQFF
-,15,TRBV18,-,TRBJ2-5,TGTGCCAGCTCACCACCGGTAGGGAACAAAGAGACCCAGTACTTC,CASSPPVGNKETQYF
-,15,TRBV5-1,-,TRBJ2-2,TGCGCCAGCAGCTTCCAGGGAGCGAACACCGGGGAGCTGTTTTTT,CASSFQGANTGELFF
-,18,TRBV27,TRBD1,TRBJ1-6,TGTGCCAGCAGTTTATGGGGACAGGGTCGTTCCTATAATTCACCCCTCCACTTT,CASSLWGQGRSYNSPLHF
-,18,TRBV11-3,-,TRBJ2-3,TGTGCCAGCAGCCGAGGCTTAGGCCCGGCCACCGGCACAGATACGCAGTATTTT,CASSRGLGPATGTDTQYF
few,14,TRBV5-1,TRBD1,TRBJ1-1,TGCGCCAGCAGCTCGGGACAGAGATACACTGAAGCTTTCTTT,CASSSGQRYTEAFF
-,13,TRBV11-2,-,TRBJ1-2,TGTGCCAGCAGCCGAGGGGGAATCGGCGGCTACACCTTC,CASSRGGIGGYTF
-,13,TRBV7-2,-,TRBJ2-3,TGTGCCAGCAGCCCGCTCCAGGCAGATACGCAGTATTTT,CASSPLQADTQYF
-,13,TRBV29-1,-,TRBJ2-7,TGCAGCGGCCGCACACGGGACTCCTACGAGCAGTACTTC,CSGRTRDSYEQYF